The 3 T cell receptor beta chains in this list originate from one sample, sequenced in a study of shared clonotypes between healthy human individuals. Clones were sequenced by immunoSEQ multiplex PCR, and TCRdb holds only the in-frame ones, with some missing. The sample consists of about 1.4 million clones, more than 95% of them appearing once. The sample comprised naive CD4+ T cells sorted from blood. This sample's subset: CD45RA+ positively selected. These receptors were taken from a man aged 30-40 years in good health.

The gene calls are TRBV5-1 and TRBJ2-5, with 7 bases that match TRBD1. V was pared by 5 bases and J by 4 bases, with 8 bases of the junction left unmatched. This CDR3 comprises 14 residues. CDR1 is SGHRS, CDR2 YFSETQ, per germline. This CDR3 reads CASSYGQAGETQYF. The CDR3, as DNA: TGCGCCAGCAGTTACGGACAGGCTGGAGAGACCCAGTACTTC.

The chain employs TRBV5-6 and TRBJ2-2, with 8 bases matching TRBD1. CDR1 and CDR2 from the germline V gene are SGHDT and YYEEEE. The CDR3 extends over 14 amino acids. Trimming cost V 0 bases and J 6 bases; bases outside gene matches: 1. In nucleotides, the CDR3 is TGTGCCAGCAGCTTGGTACAGGGGGCCGGGGAGCTGTTTTTT. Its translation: CASSLVQGAGELFF.

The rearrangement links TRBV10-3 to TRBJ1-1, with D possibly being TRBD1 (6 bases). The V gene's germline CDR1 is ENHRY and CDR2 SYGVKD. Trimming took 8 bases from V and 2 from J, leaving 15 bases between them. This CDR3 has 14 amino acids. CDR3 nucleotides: TGTGCCATCCGCACCGGGACACCTAACACTGAAGCTTTCTTT. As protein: CAIRTGTPNTEAFF.